These T cell receptor beta chains were read from a single sample in a study of cytotoxic CD8 clonotypes in ibrutinib-treated CLL. Produced via immunoSEQ multiplex PCR; TCRdb's table is partial and in-frame only. The table shows some 200,000 clones, with approximately 72% occurring only once. Sequenced here: PBMCs, sampled after 24 months of ibrutinib treatment. The receptors stem from a human donor with chronic lymphocytic leukemia. Each CDR3 is given with its conserved first and last residue. The D gene is left open where the match is weak.

>NA|TRBJ2-2|TRBV7-7
CASSLDAGELFF
>TRBD2|TRBJ2-1|TRBV25-1
CASSPGTRNNEQFF
>NA|TRBJ2-1|TRBV13
CASSLGVSSNEQFF
>TRBD2|TRBJ2-7|TRBV15
CATSLAGVIAEQYF
>NA|TRBJ1-5|TRBV27
CASSRFTSQPQHF
>NA|TRBJ2-5|TRBV7-3
CASSLSGGVGETQYF
>NA|TRBJ2-2|TRBV7-2
CASSPPGGELFF
>TRBD2|TRBJ2-7|TRBV28
CASSLPGTSGSYEQYF
>NA|TRBJ2-1|TRBV28
CASSFPGGSEQFF
>TRBD1|TRBJ1-3|TRBV10-3
CAIKAQGAGNTIYF
>TRBD2|TRBJ2-3|TRBV7-6
CASSRPSSGRDADTQYF
>TRBD1|TRBJ2-3|TRBV6-5
CASSYEGAKYF
>NA|TRBJ2-7|TRBV29-1
CSAIDSAGPYEQYF
>NA|TRBJ1-3|TRBV9
CASSVASGAGNTIYF
>NA|TRBJ1-2|TRBV7-2
CASSLAPAGYTF
>NA|TRBJ1-2|TRBV4-2
CASSQEWDDSMGYTF
>TRBD2|TRBJ2-1|TRBV7-9
CASSHGLAESYNEQFF
>NA|TRBJ1-1|TRBV5-1
CASSSGPSGTEAFF
>TRBD2|TRBJ2-2|TRBV7-9
CASSQGPAGAPGELFF
>NA|TRBJ2-7|TRBV4-3
CASSQGVSRGTYEQYF
>NA|TRBJ2-7|TRBV15
CATSRDLGRYEQYF
>TRBD1|TRBJ2-2|TRBV2
CASIGQGKTGELFF
>TRBD2|TRBJ2-4|TRBV25-1
CASSEGTSGNKNIQYF
>NA|TRBJ1-5|TRBV4-2
CASSQVGENQPQHF
>TRBD1|TRBJ2-1|TRBV25-1
CASSGGQGALDEQFF
>NA|TRBJ2-3|TRBV19
CASSMALPLSTDTQYF
>NA|TRBJ2-3|TRBV15
CATSRGARGVDTQYF
>NA|TRBJ2-7|TRBV6-1
CASKIERIYEQYF
>NA|TRBJ1-3|TRBV9
CASSAQWQNSGNTIYF
>NA|TRBJ2-7|TRBV5-1
CASSLEPLAGEQYF
>NA|TRBJ1-1|TRBV1
CTSSQDSSEAFF
>TRBD2|TRBJ2-1|TRBV30
CAWSETWQRTSLYNEQFF
>TRBD2|TRBJ2-1|TRBV9
CASSRTSGSPNEQFF
>NA|TRBJ2-7|TRBV7-9
CASRGTSETNSYEQYF
>TRBD1|TRBJ2-7|TRBV19
CASRINRGHEQYF
>TRBD1|TRBJ2-2|TRBV4-3
CASRTDRGNSGELFF
>NA|TRBJ1-2|TRBV11-2
CASSGLGITNYGYTF
>TRBD1|TRBJ2-1|TRBV9
CASSPGQGAFSEQFF
>TRBD2|TRBJ2-7|TRBV2
CATSLAGDDEQYF